This T cell receptor beta chain was sequenced during a study of cytomegalovirus exposure and HLA in healthy donors. TCRdb's copy holds only in-frame clones and misses some; the assay was immunoSEQ multiplex PCR. The table lists 150,000 to 180,000 clones, roughly 90% of them singletons, with around 24% in the top ten. These donors were members of the 120-subject validation cohort, a group separate from the roughly 670-subject first cohort. Findings and limits, study-wide: Altogether, about 160 TCR beta chains were recorded as cytomegalovirus-associated. Whilst most TCR sequences proved rare, a subset of public TCRs occurred across many donors.

This clone occurred a few times. The antigen is undetermined. Germline V gene data show CDR1 as SGHNT and CDR2 as YYREEE (reference sequence). The CDR3 covers 15 residues. Trimming cost V 0 bases and J 0 bases, with 9 bases left between them. This chain links TRBV5-4 with TRBJ2-5; D not resolved. The clonotype originates from a man aged 18 to 30 in good health and CMV-seropositive. The sample taken for sequencing was PBMCs. CDR3 region: CASSLEAENQETQYF. The CDR3 nucleotides read TGTGCCAGCAGCTTGGAGGCGGAGAACCAAGAGACCCAGTACTTC. Full variable domain (outside the CDR3, taken from reference TRBV5-4 and TRBJ2-5): ETGVTQSPTHLIKTRGQQVTLRCSSQSGHNTVSWYQQALGQGPQFIFQYYREEENGRGNFPPRFSGLQFPNYSSELNVNALELDDSALYLCASSLEAENQETQYFGPGTRLLVL.